The next 9 T cell receptor beta chains were all read from a single sample in a study of cytomegalovirus exposure and HLA in healthy donors. Libraries were prepared by immunoSEQ multiplex PCR; TCRdb keeps only in-frame clonotypes and omits some of them. The sample has 95,000 to 150,000 clones, about 88% seen once. The source material was PBMCs. These receptors were collected from a woman aged 18 to 35 in good health and CMV-seronegative.

This rearrangement joins TRBV5-1 to TRBJ2-5; D remains unclear. V lost 1 base to trimming and J lost 9 bases, with 13 bases between them. CDR1 is SGHRS and CDR2 is YFSETQ in the germline V gene. The CDR3 runs 13 residues. The CDR3 sequence: CASSLLALESQYF. In DNA form, the CDR3 reads TGCGCCAGCAGCTTGCTCGCCCTGGAGTCCCAGTACTTC.

Worth noting for this clone: The identical CDR3 is also encoded by other nucleotide sequences in the sample. The chain is built from TRBV29-1 and TRBJ2-3, with D possibly TRBD2 on 6 matching bases. Germline V lookup: CDR1 SQVTM, CDR2 ANQGSEA. CDR3 length equals 12 residues. The V gene lost 6 bases and the J gene lost 0 bases, with 7 bases spanning the gap. The CDR3 region is CSVGTSTDTQYF. CDR3 DNA sequence: TGCAGCGTGGGGACTAGCACAGATACGCAGTATTTT.

The chain uses TRBV27 and TRBJ1-5, with 10 bases matching TRBD1. The germline V gene encodes CDR1 MNHEY and CDR2 SMNVEV (reference sequence). Trimming at V came to 3 bases and at J to 0 bases, leaving 20 bases not matched to a gene. The CDR3 length is 22 residues. The CDR3 nucleotides are TGTGCCAGCAGTTTTCGAAGGGACAGGGGCCTCTCTTTCCTCTATAGCAATCAGCCCCAGCATTTT. This sequence encodes CASSFRRDRGLSFLYSNQPQHF.

The rearrangement links TRBV6-1 to TRBJ1-3, with 9 positions matching TRBD1. The CDR3 runs to 19 residues. Trimming at V came to 1 base and at J to 7 bases, leaving 17 bases not matched to a gene. Per the germline V gene, CDR1 is MNHNS and CDR2 is SASEGT. This chain's CDR3 is CASSEEDRGYSTARNTIYF. The CDR3 DNA is TGTGCCAGCAGTGAAGAGGACAGGGGCTACTCCACCGCCCGGAACACCATATATTTT.

The V and J genes are TRBV7-9 and TRBJ2-2; 7 bases are shared with TRBD1. Trimming at V came to 5 bases and at J to 0 bases, leaving 6 bases not matched to a gene. There are 16 residues in the CDR3. Germline CDR1 is SEHNR and CDR2 is FQNEAQ (reference sequence). In DNA, the CDR3 is TGTGCCAGCAGCCCTATGGGACAGCCGAACACCGGGGAGCTGTTTTTT. Translation gives CASSPMGQPNTGELFF.

The chain combines TRBV18 with TRBJ1-2, with D hard to call. Trimming stripped 0 bases from V and 7 bases from J, with 18 bases between. The germline V gene has CDR1 KGHSH and CDR2 LQKENI. The CDR3 length is 16 residues. Written as DNA, the CDR3 is TGTGCCAGCTCACCACCAATTTGGGAGGCGACGGGTGGCTACACCTTC. Its translation: CASSPPIWEATGGYTF.

The J gene is TRBJ1-1, the V gene TRBV9; 9 nucleotides match TRBD1. The CDR3 length is 16 residues. V shed 4 bases and J 1 base; nucleotides not matched to a gene: 8. Germline V lookup: CDR1 SGDLS, CDR2 YYNGEE. For the CDR3, the DNA is TGTGCCAGCAGCAACCACAGGGGGCTCCCGAACACTGAAGCTTTCTTT. This sequence encodes CASSNHRGLPNTEAFF.

The J gene is TRBJ2-1, the V gene TRBV6-5, with TRBD2 matching 8 bases. CDR1 and CDR2 from the germline V gene are MNHEY and SVGAGI. With V trimmed by 4 bases and J by 1 base, 6 bases remained unmatched. The length of the CDR3 is 16 residues. The CDR3 reads CASSWSSGTSYNEQFF. CDR3 coding DNA: TGTGCCAGCAGTTGGAGTAGCGGGACATCCTACAATGAGCAGTTCTTC.

In this sample, this clone turned up a few times. The J gene is TRBJ2-7, the V gene TRBV5-6; 10 positions match TRBD1. Germline V gives CDR1 SGHDT, CDR2 YYEEEE. The CDR3 sequence is 15 residues long. Trimming took 1 base from V and 6 from J; bases not matched to a gene: 7. The CDR3 here is CASSLIGDRGSEQYF. CDR3 nucleotide sequence: TGTGCCAGCAGCTTGATCGGGGACAGGGGTTCCGAGCAGTACTTC.